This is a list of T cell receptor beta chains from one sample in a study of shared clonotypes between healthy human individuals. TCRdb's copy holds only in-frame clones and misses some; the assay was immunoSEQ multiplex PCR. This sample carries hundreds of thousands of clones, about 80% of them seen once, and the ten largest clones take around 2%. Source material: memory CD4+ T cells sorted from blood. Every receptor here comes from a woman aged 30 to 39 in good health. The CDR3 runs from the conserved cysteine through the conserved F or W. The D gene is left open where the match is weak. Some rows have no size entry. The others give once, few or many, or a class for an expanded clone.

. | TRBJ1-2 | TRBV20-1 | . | CSARDRVDTF | TGCAGTGCTAGAGATCGGGTGGACACCTTC
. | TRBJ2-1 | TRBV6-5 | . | CASSSQGSYNEQFF | TGTGCCAGCAGCTCCCAGGGATCCTACAATGAGCAGTTCTTC
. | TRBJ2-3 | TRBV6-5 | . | CASSYSRASVTDTQYF | TGTGCCAGCAGTTACTCGAGGGCTAGCGTTACAGATACGCAGTATTTT
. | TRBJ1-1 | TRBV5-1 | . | CASSLNLQIGNTEAFF | TGCGCCAGCAGCTTGAATTTGCAGATAGGTAACACTGAAGCTTTCTTT
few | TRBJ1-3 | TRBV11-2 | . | CASSLGGWGTSFRGNTIYF | TGTGCCAGCAGCTTAGGGGGATGGGGTACATCCTTTCGTGGAAACACCATATATTTT
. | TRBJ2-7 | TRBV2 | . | CASSEDRREQYF | TGTGCCAGCAGTGAAGATAGACGCGAGCAGTACTTC
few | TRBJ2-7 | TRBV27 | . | CASSPGSGSYEQYF | TGTGCCAGCAGCCCAGGGTCCGGATCCTACGAGCAGTACTTC
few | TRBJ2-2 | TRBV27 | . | CASSPPGATYTGELFF | TGTGCCAGCAGTCCCCCCGGCGCCACCTACACCGGGGAGCTGTTTTTT
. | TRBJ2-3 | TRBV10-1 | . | CASSPGHSTDTQYF | TGCGCCAGCAGCCCTGGACATAGCACAGATACGCAGTATTTT
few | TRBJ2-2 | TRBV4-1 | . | CASSERLAHWATGELFF | TGCGCCAGCAGCGAACGATTAGCACATTGGGCCACCGGGGAGCTGTTTTTT
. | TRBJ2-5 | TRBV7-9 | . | CASSSDLGTQYF | TGTGCCAGCAGCTCGGACTTGGGGACCCAGTACTTC
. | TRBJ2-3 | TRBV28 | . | CASSLKGDTQYF | TGTGCCAGCAGTTTAAAGGGGGATACGCAGTATTTT
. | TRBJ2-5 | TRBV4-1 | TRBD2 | CASSQGLAGEGEETQYF | TGCGCCAGCAGCCAGGGACTAGCGGGAGAAGGTGAAGAGACCCAGTACTTC
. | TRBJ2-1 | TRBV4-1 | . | CASSQVDLGVSYNEQFF | TGCGCCAGCAGCCAAGTCGATCTCGGAGTGTCCTACAATGAGCAGTTCTTC
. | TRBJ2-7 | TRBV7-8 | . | CASNLQVGRTEQYF | TGTGCCAGCAACCTACAGGTCGGCAGGACCGAGCAGTACTTC
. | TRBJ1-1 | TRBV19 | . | CASSLYSGQNTEAFF | TGTGCCAGTAGTCTATACTCAGGGCAGAACACTGAAGCTTTCTTT
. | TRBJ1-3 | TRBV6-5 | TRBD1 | CASQSPAQGGNTIYF | TGTGCCAGCCAAAGCCCCGCACAGGGGGGAAACACCATATATTTT
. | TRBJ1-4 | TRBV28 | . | CASSLRTPANEKLFF | TGTGCCAGCAGTTTGCGGACCCCGGCTAATGAAAAACTGTTTTTT
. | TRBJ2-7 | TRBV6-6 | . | CAPAAGYEQYF | TGTGCCCCCGCGGCCGGGTACGAGCAGTACTTC
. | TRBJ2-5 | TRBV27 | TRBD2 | CASSPRTSGQETQYF | TGTGCCAGCAGTCCACGAACTAGCGGCCAAGAGACCCAGTACTTC
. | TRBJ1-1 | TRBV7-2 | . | CASSSEGRGGEAFF | TGTGCCAGCAGCTCCGAGGGCCGCGGGGGTGAAGCTTTCTTT
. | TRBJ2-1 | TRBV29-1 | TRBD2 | CSAPTSGRGTYNEQFF | TGCAGCGCTCCGACTAGCGGGAGGGGGACCTACAATGAGCAGTTCTTC
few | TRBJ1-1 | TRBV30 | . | CAFRPDHTEAFF | TGTGCCTTCCGACCGGACCACACTGAAGCTTTCTTT
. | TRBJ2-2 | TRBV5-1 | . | CASSLVGGRDIGELFF | TGCGCCAGCAGCTTGGTAGGGGGGAGAGACATCGGGGAGCTGTTTTTT
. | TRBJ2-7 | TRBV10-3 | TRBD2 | CAISESGLAGSSYEQYF | TGTGCCATCAGTGAGTCTGGACTAGCGGGTAGCTCCTACGAGCAGTACTTC
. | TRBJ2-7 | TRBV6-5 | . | CASSYSIQIIPYEQYF | TGTGCCAGCAGTTACTCGATCCAAATTATACCCTACGAGCAGTACTTC
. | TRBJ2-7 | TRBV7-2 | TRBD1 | CASSFGTGAYEQYF | TGTGCCAGCAGCTTTGGGACAGGGGCCTACGAGCAGTACTTC
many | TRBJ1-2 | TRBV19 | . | CASTAGSRANYGYTF | TGTGCCAGTACCGCGGGGAGTCGAGCTAACTATGGCTACACCTTC
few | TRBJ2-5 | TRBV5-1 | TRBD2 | CASSFGPGLEEETQYF | TGCGCCAGCAGCTTTGGGCCGGGACTAGAGGAAGAGACCCAGTACTTC
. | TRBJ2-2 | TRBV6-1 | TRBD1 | CASSDLRGQRTGELFF | TGTGCCAGCAGTGATCTCAGGGGGCAAAGAACCGGGGAGCTGTTTTTT
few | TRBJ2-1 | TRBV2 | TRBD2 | CASRELAGVWGKDEQFF | TGTGCCAGCAGGGAACTAGCGGGAGTGTGGGGGAAGGATGAGCAGTTCTTC
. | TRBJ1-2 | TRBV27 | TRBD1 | CASSQGQYYGYTF | TGTGCCAGCAGTCAGGGACAGTACTATGGCTACACCTTC
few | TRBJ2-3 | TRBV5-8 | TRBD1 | CASSLGAGGVDTQYF | TGTGCCAGCAGCTTGGGGGCAGGGGGCGTTGATACGCAGTATTTT
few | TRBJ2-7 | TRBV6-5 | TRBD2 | CASSRGLADYYEQYF | TGTGCCAGCAGTCGGGGACTAGCGGACTACTACGAGCAGTACTTC
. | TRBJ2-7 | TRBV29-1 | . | CSAIRGFNEQYF | TGCAGCGCCATTCGTGGATTCAACGAGCAGTACTTC
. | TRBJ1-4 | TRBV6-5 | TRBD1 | CASSKVRQGGEKLFF | TGTGCCAGCAGTAAAGTGCGACAGGGAGGGGAAAAACTGTTTTTT
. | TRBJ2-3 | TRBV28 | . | CASRRQASGDTQYF | TGTGCCAGCCGCCGACAGGCGTCTGGGGATACGCAGTATTTT
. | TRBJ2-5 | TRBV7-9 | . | CASSQHLQGGSRETQYF | TGTGCCAGCAGTCAGCACCTGCAAGGGGGATCTAGAGAGACCCAGTACTTC
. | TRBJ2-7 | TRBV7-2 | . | CASSLTWGHSYEQYF | TGTGCCAGCAGCTTGACGTGGGGACATTCCTACGAGCAGTACTTC
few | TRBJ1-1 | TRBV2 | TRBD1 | CASKMNQGGGTEAFF | TGTGCCAGCAAAATGAATCAGGGGGGTGGCACTGAAGCTTTCTTT
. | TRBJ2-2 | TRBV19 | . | CASSFTGGWDTGELFF | TGTGCCAGTAGTTTCACAGGAGGCTGGGACACCGGGGAGCTGTTTTTT
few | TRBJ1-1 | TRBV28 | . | CASSLWRYTEAFF | TGTGCCAGCAGTTTATGGCGGTACACTGAAGCTTTCTTT
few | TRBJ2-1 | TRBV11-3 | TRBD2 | CASSSAGGLNEQFF | TGTGCCAGCAGCTCGGCGGGAGGGCTCAATGAGCAGTTCTTC
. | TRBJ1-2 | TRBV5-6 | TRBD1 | CASSKGQGARIYGYTF | TGTGCCAGCAGCAAAGGACAGGGGGCGCGTATCTATGGCTACACCTTC
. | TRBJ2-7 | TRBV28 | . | CASSLSGLIYEQYF | TGTGCCAGCAGTCTCTCGGGACTGATCTACGAGCAGTACTTC
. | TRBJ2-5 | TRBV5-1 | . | CASREGAGRQETQYF | TGCGCCAGCAGAGAGGGGGCGGGGAGGCAAGAGACCCAGTACTTC
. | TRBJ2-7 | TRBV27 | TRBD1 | CASSLPTADRPESYEQYF | TGTGCCAGCAGTTTACCTACCGCGGACAGGCCGGAGAGCTACGAGCAGTACTTC
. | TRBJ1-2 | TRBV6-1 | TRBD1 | CASRTGGFGYTF | TGTGCCAGCAGGACAGGGGGCTTTGGCTACACCTTC
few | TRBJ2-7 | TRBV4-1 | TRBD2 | CASSQEWASGSGTYEQYF | TGCGCCAGCAGCCAAGAATGGGCTAGCGGGAGTGGGACCTACGAGCAGTACTTC
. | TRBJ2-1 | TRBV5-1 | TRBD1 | CASSWGQRGQGYNEQFF | TGCGCCAGCAGCTGGGGGCAGAGGGGACAGGGGTACAATGAGCAGTTCTTC
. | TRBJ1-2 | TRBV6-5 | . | CASRLDSNYGYTF | TGTGCCAGCAGACTGGACAGTAACTATGGCTACACCTTC
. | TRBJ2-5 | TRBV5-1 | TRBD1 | CASSSGTGSRETQYF | TGCGCCAGCAGCTCCGGGACAGGGTCGCGTGAGACCCAGTACTTC
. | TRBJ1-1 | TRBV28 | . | CASSLIRRSNTEAFF | TGTGCCAGCAGTTTAATTCGACGTTCGAACACTGAAGCTTTCTTT
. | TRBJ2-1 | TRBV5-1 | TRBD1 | CASSQTGASSYNEQFF | TGCGCCAGCAGCCAAACAGGGGCCAGCTCCTACAATGAGCAGTTCTTC
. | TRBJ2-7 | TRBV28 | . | CASSLGGISSYEQYF | TGTGCCAGCAGTTTAGGAGGGATCAGCTCCTACGAGCAGTACTTC
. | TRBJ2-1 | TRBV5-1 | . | CASSLDSNYNEQFF | TGCGCCAGCAGCTTGGATTCAAACTACAATGAGCAGTTCTTC
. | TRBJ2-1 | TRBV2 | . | CAGQERAYNEQFF | TGTGCCGGACAAGAGAGAGCCTACAATGAGCAGTTCTTC
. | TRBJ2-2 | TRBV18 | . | CASSRSPGQIIAGELFF | TGTGCCAGCTCACGATCACCGGGACAAATAATAGCCGGGGAGCTGTTTTTT
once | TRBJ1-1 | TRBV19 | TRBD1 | CASSGTGDMNTEAFF | TGTGCCAGTAGTGGCACAGGGGACATGAACACTGAAGCTTTCTTT
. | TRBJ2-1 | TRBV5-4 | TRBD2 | CASSRPGTSDVDEQFF | TGTGCCAGCAGCCGGCCCGGGACTAGTGACGTCGATGAGCAGTTCTTC